A selection of T cell receptor beta chains follows, all from one sample in a study of neurological immune-mediated disorders. MiXCR was run by TCRdb on the 5' RACE reads, yielding one entry per CDR3 protein. The sample gives 90,000 to 150,000 distinct CDR3 sequences, 3.2% of which show up once; 1.3% is in the top ten. Sequenced sample: PBMCs. The receptors come from a woman aged 25 to 39 with multiple sclerosis. CDR3s include the opening cysteine and the closing phenylalanine or tryptophan. The D gene is left open where the match is weak. Size is omitted from some rows. Given values are once, few, many or a class for expanded clones.

v_call	j_call	cdr3_length	clone_size	d_call	cdr3_nt	cdr3_aa
TRBV29-1	TRBJ2-5	15	many	TRBD2	TGCAGCGTGGGGGGGGGTGTGGGGGACCAAGAGACCCAGTACTTC	CSVGGGVGDQETQYF
TRBV5-5	TRBJ2-3	18	many	.	TGTGCCAGCAGCTTGTTCAATCGAGTTCTAGCGAGCCCAGATACGCAGTATTTT	CASSLFNRVLASPDTQYF
TRBV7-8	TRBJ1-2	13	many	.	TGTGCCAGCAGCTTTAAATCAGGGGCTGGCTACACCTTC	CASSFKSGAGYTF
TRBV7-2	TRBJ1-1	14	.	.	TGTGCCAGCAGCTTGACCGGGGCGATGACTGAAGCTTTCTTT	CASSLTGAMTEAFF
TRBV7-2	TRBJ2-1	15	many	TRBD2	TGTGCCAGCAGCTCTCTAGCGGGGAGGGGGGATGAGCAGTTCTTC	CASSSLAGRGDEQFF
TRBV7-2	TRBJ2-3	13	many	.	TGTGCCAGCAGCCCTCCAAAGCCTGGTACGCAGTATTTT	CASSPPKPGTQYF
TRBV6-5	TRBJ2-5	12	many	.	TGTGCCAGCCGGTCCGGGGGTGAGACCCAGTACTTC	CASRSGGETQYF
TRBV12-3/TRBV12-4	TRBJ2-3	15	many	TRBD1	TGTGCCAGCAGTTTCCCACAGGGGATGGCAGATACGCAGTATTTT	CASSFPQGMADTQYF
TRBV7-9	TRBJ1-4	15	many	.	TGTGCCAGCAGCCCTAACCGTGTAGGTTGGCAAAAACTGTTTTTT	CASSPNRVGWQKLFF
TRBV4-3	TRBJ1-4	15	many	TRBD1	TGCGCCAGCAGCCAAGAGGGACAGCCTAATGAAAAACTGTTTTTT	CASSQEGQPNEKLFF
TRBV5-1	TRBJ2-1	16	many	TRBD2	TGCGCCAGCAGCTTGGTGGCTAGCGGGAAAGGGGGTGAGCAGTTCTTC	CASSLVASGKGGEQFF
TRBV29-1	TRBJ2-3	13	many	.	TGCAGCGCCAGACGGTCGGGAGAGGATACGCAGTATTTT	CSARRSGEDTQYF
TRBV20-1	TRBJ2-5	14	many	.	TGCAGTGCTCGTCCAGGGGGGAAATCAGAGACCCAGTACTTC	CSARPGGKSETQYF
TRBV9	TRBJ2-5	14	many	.	TGTGCCAGCAGCGCCTGGGGAGGCCAAGAGACCCAGTACTTC	CASSAWGGQETQYF
TRBV29-1	TRBJ1-1	12	many	.	TGCAGCGCACGAACGTTGGGCACTGAAGCTTTCTTT	CSARTLGTEAFF
TRBV20-1	TRBJ2-1	15	many	TRBD2	TGCAGTGCTAGCCCCGGGACTAGTCAAGTCAATGAGCAGTTCTTC	CSASPGTSQVNEQFF
TRBV7-2	TRBJ2-2	14	many	.	TGTGCCAGCAGCCCCCCATCGTACACCGGGGAGCTGTTTTTT	CASSPPSYTGELFF
TRBV20-1	TRBJ2-3	17	.	TRBD2	TGCAGTGCTACCCAGTACGGACTAGCGGGGCCCCCAGATACGCAGTATTTT	CSATQYGLAGPPDTQYF
TRBV27	TRBJ2-1	14	many	TRBD2	TGTGCCAGTAGCGTTGGCGGGGGTTACAATGAGCAGTTCTTC	CASSVGGGYNEQFF
TRBV12-3/TRBV12-4	TRBJ1-2	14	.	.	TGTGCCAGCATGCCACCGGGTCTCAGCTATGGCTACACCTTC	CASMPPGLSYGYTF
TRBV5-1	TRBJ1-1	17	many	.	TGCGCCAGCAGCTTGAGTCTGGGGAGCATGATGAACACTGAAGCTTTCTTT	CASSLSLGSMMNTEAFF
TRBV6-5	TRBJ2-1	16	many	.	TGTGCCAGCAGTTTGGGCGGAGGGGGGGGTTACAATGAGCAGTTCTTC	CASSLGGGGGYNEQFF
TRBV7-2	TRBJ2-5	12	many	.	TGTGCCAGCCAAATGGACACAGAGACCCAGTACTTC	CASQMDTETQYF
TRBV7-8	TRBJ2-4	16	many	TRBD1	TGTGCCAGCAGCTTAGCGGGGACAGGGGTATCCAACATTCAGTACTTC	CASSLAGTGVSNIQYF
TRBV12-3/TRBV12-4	TRBJ2-5	13	many	TRBD2	TGTGCCAGCAGCGGCGGGGGAAAAGAGACCCAGTACTTC	CASSGGGKETQYF
TRBV7-2	TRBJ1-6	16	many	.	TGTGCCAGCAGCTTAAACGTCGCGGGCCCCAATTCACCCCTCCACTTT	CASSLNVAGPNSPLHF
TRBV7-8	TRBJ2-5	14	many	.	TGTGCCAGCAGCTCGGACACCCGAGCGTTGTCCCAGTACTTC	CASSSDTRALSQYF
TRBV12-3/TRBV12-4	TRBJ2-2	13	many	.	TGTGCCAGCAGTTTACAGGGATACGGGGAGCTGTTTTTT	CASSLQGYGELFF
TRBV5-1	TRBJ1-1	13	many	TRBD1	TGCGCCAGCAGCTTTGCAGGGGGCACTGAAGCTTTCTTT	CASSFAGGTEAFF
TRBV29-1	TRBJ2-2	15	many	.	TGCAGCGTTGAACTCAGGGAGGCCTACACCGGGGAGCTGTTTTTT	CSVELREAYTGELFF
TRBV5-1	TRBJ1-1	12	many	.	TGCGCCAGCAGCCAGACGAACACTGAAGCTTTCTTT	CASSQTNTEAFF
TRBV29-1	TRBJ2-3	11	many	.	TGCAGCGTTGATAGCCCAGATACGCAGTATTTT	CSVDSPDTQYF
TRBV7-2	TRBJ2-1	14	many	.	TGTGCCAGCAGCCCATCTTTAGTGCAGAATGAGCAGTTCTTC	CASSPSLVQNEQFF
TRBV11-2	TRBJ2-7	14	few	.	TGTGCCAGCAGCTTAGACGACGTCTCCTACGAGCAGTACTTC	CASSLDDVSYEQYF
TRBV7-2	TRBJ1-1	15	many	TRBD1	TGTGCCAGCAGCTTAGTCGGGACAGCAGTCACTGAAGCTTTCTTT	CASSLVGTAVTEAFF
TRBV7-9	TRBJ2-2	17	many	.	TGTGCCAGCAGCTTAGGATGGGGAGAAAAAAACACCGGGGAGCTGTTTTTT	CASSLGWGEKNTGELFF
TRBV10-3	TRBJ2-1	18	many	.	TGTGCCATCAGTGAGGATTCATCTGGGACCCCGTCCTACAATGAGCAGTTCTTC	CAISEDSSGTPSYNEQFF
TRBV7-2	TRBJ2-1	12	many	TRBD1	TGTGCCAGCAGCCCGACAGGGGCGATGCAGTTCTTC	CASSPTGAMQFF
TRBV20-1	TRBJ1-1	14	many	TRBD1	TGCAGTGCGAGCAGGGGGTCCATGAACACTGAAGCTTTCTTT	CSASRGSMNTEAFF
TRBV6-5	TRBJ1-2	13	many	TRBD1	TGTGCCAGCACCGGGACAGGGGTTGATGGCTACACCTTC	CASTGTGVDGYTF
TRBV12-3/TRBV12-4	TRBJ1-1	13	.	TRBD1	TGTGCCAGCAGTTTTACCCGACAGGGTGAAGCTTTCTTT	CASSFTRQGEAFF
TRBV5-1	TRBJ1-2	14	many	TRBD1	TGCGCCAGCAGCCATAGACAGGGGGCTCAAGGCTACACCTTC	CASSHRQGAQGYTF
TRBV7-9	TRBJ1-5	12	many	.	TGTGCCAGCAGTACGGGGCGTCAGCCCCAGCATTTT	CASSTGRQPQHF
TRBV18	TRBJ1-5	16	.	TRBD1	TGTGCCAGCTCACGAGACAGGGGGAACAGCAATCAGCCCCAGCATTTT	CASSRDRGNSNQPQHF
TRBV29-1	TRBJ2-5	14	many	.	TGCAGCGTTGAAGAAGCGGACTCTGAGGAGACCCAGTACTTC	CSVEEADSEETQYF
TRBV20-1	TRBJ2-5	17	many	TRBD1	TGCAGTGCTAGTTCCCTTCCCCCGGGGTCCAGGGGGGAGACCCAGTACTTC	CSASSLPPGSRGETQYF